This T cell receptor beta chain stems from a study of identical twins. The trim removed 2 bases at V and 2 bases at J, leaving 4 bases unmatched. CDR1 and CDR2 from the germline V gene are SGHRS and YFSETQ. The CDR3 length is 14 residues. Comments on this clonotype: A much more abundant neighbour one base away suggests this may be a read error.

A universal primer site was added by template switching, and unique molecular identifiers were carried by the cDNA. Each CDR3 protein gets one entry after TCRdb re-called the 5' RACE reads with MiXCR. The repertoire holds hundreds of thousands of distinct CDR3 sequences, with 8.5% to 9.5% as singletons. This same sample was also taken into another study, of yellow fever vaccine responses in identical twins. That paper states: Twins reportedly had a vaccine T cell response that seemed partly convergent, partly personalized.

What was sequenced was PBMCs. This chain connects TRBV5-1 to TRBJ2-7, with TRBD2 matching 7 bases. The receptor's source is a woman aged 18 to 35 in good health. In DNA, the CDR3 is TGCGCCAGCAGCTTCCAGCGGGGAACCTACGAGCAGTACTTC. Translated, it gives CASSFQRGTYEQYF.